Presented here are 18 T cell receptor beta chains from one specimen sequenced in a study of blood T cell repertoires in COVID-19. Using immunoSEQ multiplex PCR, the repertoire was profiled, and TCRdb retains in-frame clones only, with some absent. In the table there are over 200,000 clones, around 83% of which are singletons. Sequencing was performed on peripheral blood. These receptors all stem from a woman between 50 and 59 years old with acute or convalescent COVID-19.

V and J are TRBV13 and TRBJ1-2; 8 nucleotides align to TRBD1. V lost 3 bases, J lost 3 bases, and 6 bases stayed unmatched. The CDR3 length is 15 residues. Germline V CDR1 and CDR2: PRHDT, FYEKMQ (reference sequence). The CDR3 is CASSFGDRRHYGYTF. DNA of the CDR3: TGTGCCAGCAGCTTCGGGGACAGGAGACACTATGGCTACACCTTC.

The chain employs TRBV3-1 (or the pseudogene TRBV3-2) and TRBJ2-1, with 12 bases fitting TRBD2. V gave up 0 bases and J gave up 9 bases; unmatched junction bases: 9. Germline-derived CDR1 and CDR2 are LGHDT and YNNKEL (reference sequence). The CDR3 covers 17 residues. In DNA form, the CDR3 reads TGTGCCAGCAGCCAAGAAGGGAGGCTAGCGGGAGGGGGTGAGCAGTTCTTC. It encodes CASSQEGRLAGGGEQFF.

The chain joins TRBV28 to TRBJ2-3; TRBD2 aligns across 12 bases. The CDR3 totals 16 residues. J gave up 7 bases and V 4 bases, and 9 bases lay outside the gene matches. Germline-derived CDR1 and CDR2 are MDHEN and SYDVKM. The CDR3 nucleotides read TGTGCCAGCAGTTGGGCTAGCGGGAGGGTTTCGAATACGCAGTATTTT. Amino acid sequence: CASSWASGRVSNTQYF.

This chain joins TRBV5-4 and TRBJ1-1, with TRBD1 matching 7 bases. CDR3 length: 15 residues. Germline-derived CDR1 and CDR2 are SGHNT and YYREEE (reference sequence). With V trimmed by 3 bases and J by 0 bases, 5 bases remained unmatched. DNA of the CDR3: TGTGCCAGCAGCTCGCCGGGACAGATGAACACTGAAGCTTTCTTT. Its protein product is CASSSPGQMNTEAFF.

This clone was found a few times. The rearrangement joins TRBV2 to TRBJ2-3; D may be TRBD2 (5 bases). The V gene's germline CDR1 is SNHLY and CDR2 FYNNEI. The CDR3 covers 15 residues. With 2 bases removed from V and 1 base from J, the gap between germline ends came to 10 bases. The CDR3 reads CASSERSGRTDTQYF. In DNA, the CDR3 is TGTGCCAGCAGTGAAAGGAGCGGCCGCACAGATACGCAGTATTTT. Filled out from reference TRBV2 and TRBJ2-3, the complete variable domain reads EPEVTQTPSHQVTQMGQEVILRCVPISNHLYFYWYRQILGQKVEFLVSFYNNEISEKSEIFDDQFSVERPDGSNFTLKIRSTKLEDSAMYFCASSERSGRTDTQYFGPGTRLTVL.

V and J are TRBV9 and TRBJ2-1, with D perhaps TRBD2 (5 bases). In germline, CDR1 is SGDLS, CDR2 YYNGEE. Trimming cost V 0 bases and J 4 bases, with 8 bases left between them. The CDR3 has 14 residues. The DNA for the CDR3 is TGTGCCAGCAGCGTAGCGGACTCATACAATGAGCAGTTCTTC. Its translation: CASSVADSYNEQFF.

This clone was detected once. The chain combines TRBV11-2 with TRBJ2-1; D is possibly TRBD1 (6 bases). Trimming left V 3 bases short and J 6 bases short, with 9 bases between. From germline, CDR1 is SGHAT and CDR2 FQNNGV. The CDR3 extends over 13 amino acids. CDR3: CASSFNRVNEQFF. In DNA form, the CDR3 reads TGTGCCAGCAGCTTCAACAGGGTCAATGAGCAGTTCTTC.

J is TRBJ2-3 and V is TRBV28, with 9 bases identical to TRBD1. The germline CDR1 and CDR2 sequences are MDHEN and SYDVKM. V shed 11 bases, J shed 2 bases, and the junction held 14 bases outside the gene matches. The CDR3 is made up of 16 amino acids. In DNA form, the CDR3 reads TGTGCCTCGACCCAGCAGAGGACAGGGGACACAGATACGCAGTATTTT. Amino acids: CASTQQRTGDTDTQYF.

The genes are TRBV7-2 and TRBJ1-6, with D perhaps TRBD1 (6 bases). The germline CDR1 and CDR2 sequences are SGHTA and FQGNSA. This CDR3 is 15 amino acids long. Between the trimmed V and J ends, which lost 4 bases and 6 bases, there was a span of 13 bases. The CDR3 sequence: CASSSGQTLNSPLHF. CDR3 nucleotides: TGTGCCAGCAGCTCCGGACAGACACTTAATTCACCCCTCCACTTT.

The J gene is TRBJ1-1, the V gene TRBV25-1; D unclear. This CDR3 has 13 residues. Trimming pared 7 bases from V and 4 bases from J, leaving 13 bases between. Germline lookup yields CDR1 MGHDK and CDR2 SYGVNS. The CDR3 coding sequence is TGTGCCAGCATCACCCCGGGGAGCACTGAAGCTTTCTTT. As protein: CASITPGSTEAFF.

The rearrangement links TRBV24-1 to TRBJ1-2; TRBD1 agrees at 9 bases. CDR3 length: 15 residues. Germline loops: CDR1 KGHDR, CDR2 SFDVKD. Trimming took 4 bases from V and 1 from J; bases not matched to a gene: 3. The CDR3 DNA is TGTGCCACCAGTGACCAGACAGGGGGTAACTATGGCTACACCTTC. Protein: CATSDQTGGNYGYTF.

Many counts were recorded for this clone. The J gene is TRBJ1-1, the V gene TRBV4-2; 7 nucleotides align to TRBD1. The CDR3 runs 14 residues. With 6 bases clipped from V and 1 base from J, the junction kept 5 bases outside the gene matches. CDR1 and CDR2 from the germline V gene are LGHNA and YNFKEQ. CDR3 residues: CASRRDRANTEAFF. The CDR3 DNA sequence: TGTGCCAGCAGACGTGACAGGGCGAACACTGAAGCTTTCTTT.

The chain is built from TRBV10-3 and TRBJ2-7, with a possible D match to TRBD1 (5 bases). This CDR3 is 15 amino acids long. Trimming left V 4 bases short and J 5 bases short, with 18 bases between. Germline V lookup: CDR1 ENHRY, CDR2 SYGVKD. CDR3 amino acids: CAISGSRADPNEQYF. CDR3 nucleotide sequence: TGTGCCATCAGTGGGTCCAGGGCAGACCCCAACGAGCAGTACTTC.

This clone was recorded a few times. The gene calls are TRBV18 and TRBJ1-2, with 8 bases fitting TRBD1. V trimming: 2 bases; J trimming: 4 bases; junction bases outside the gene matches: 0. This CDR3 contains 13 residues. Germline V gene sequence: CDR1 KGHSH, CDR2 LQKENI. CDR3 protein: CASSPDRGYGYTF. CDR3 sequence (DNA): TGTGCCAGCTCACCAGACAGGGGCTATGGCTACACCTTC.

The chain joins TRBV20-1 to TRBJ1-1, with D unresolved. V was cut by 3 bases and J by 3 bases, with 14 bases left in between. This CDR3 contains 14 residues. The germline gives CDR1 DFQATT, CDR2 SNEGSKA (reference sequence). The CDR3 region is CSASDPSGDTEAFF. The CDR3, as DNA: TGCAGTGCTAGTGACCCGTCCGGGGACACTGAAGCTTTCTTT.

J is TRBJ2-1 and V is TRBV3-1 (or the pseudogene TRBV3-2); TRBD2 matches at 14 bases. This CDR3 contains 15 residues. The ends lost 6 bases at V and 10 bases at J; junction bases unmatched: 8. Germline-derived CDR1 and CDR2 are LGHDT and YNNKEL (reference sequence). The CDR3 DNA reads as TGTGCCAGCAGTCTGACTAGCGGGAGGGCCGGGGAGCAGTTCTTC. Translation: CASSLTSGRAGEQFF.

The genes are TRBV9 and TRBJ1-2; 8 bases align to TRBD1. The junction had 7 bases not matched to a gene; V was cut back by 4 bases and J by 5 bases. The germline V gene encodes CDR1 SGDLS and CDR2 YYNGEE. This CDR3 has 14 residues. CDR3 sequence reads: CASSPGQEGYGYTF. CDR3 DNA sequence: TGTGCCAGCAGCCCGGGACAGGAAGGATATGGCTACACCTTC.

V usage is TRBV28 and J usage is TRBJ1-4; 10 nucleotides align to TRBD1. The ends lost 6 bases at V and 11 bases at J; junction bases unmatched: 15. This CDR3 contains 16 residues. Germline CDR1 is MDHEN and CDR2 is SYDVKM. The CDR3 region has the DNA TGTGCCAGCAGACCCTTCCGACAGGGGGCCTCGGGGAAACTGTTTTTT. This codes for CASRPFRQGASGKLFF.